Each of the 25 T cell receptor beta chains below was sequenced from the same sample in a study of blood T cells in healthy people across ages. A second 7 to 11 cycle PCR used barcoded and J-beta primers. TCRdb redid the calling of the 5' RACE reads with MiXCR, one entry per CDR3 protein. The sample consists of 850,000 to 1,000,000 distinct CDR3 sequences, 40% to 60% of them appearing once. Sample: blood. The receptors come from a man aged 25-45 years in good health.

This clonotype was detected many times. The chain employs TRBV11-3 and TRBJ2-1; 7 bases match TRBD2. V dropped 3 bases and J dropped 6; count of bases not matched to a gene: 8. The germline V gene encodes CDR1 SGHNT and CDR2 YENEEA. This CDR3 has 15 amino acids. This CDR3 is CASSLGRDQGNEQFF. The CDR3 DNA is TGTGCCAGCAGCTTGGGGAGGGACCAGGGCAATGAGCAGTTCTTC.

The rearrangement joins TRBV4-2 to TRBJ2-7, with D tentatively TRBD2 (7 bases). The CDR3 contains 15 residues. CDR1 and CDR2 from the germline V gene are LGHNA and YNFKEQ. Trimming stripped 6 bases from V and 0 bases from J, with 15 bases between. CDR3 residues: CASSPTGGRSYEQYF. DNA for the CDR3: TGTGCCAGCAGTCCCACGGGGGGCCGCTCCTACGAGCAGTACTTC.

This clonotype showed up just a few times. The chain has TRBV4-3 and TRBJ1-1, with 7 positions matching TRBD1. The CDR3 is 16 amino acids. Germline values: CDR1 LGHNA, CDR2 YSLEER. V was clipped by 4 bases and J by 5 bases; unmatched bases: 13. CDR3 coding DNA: TGCGCCAGCAGCCCCGGGGAAGGGGGCCCGTTGACTGAAGCTTTCTTT. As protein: CASSPGEGGPLTEAFF.

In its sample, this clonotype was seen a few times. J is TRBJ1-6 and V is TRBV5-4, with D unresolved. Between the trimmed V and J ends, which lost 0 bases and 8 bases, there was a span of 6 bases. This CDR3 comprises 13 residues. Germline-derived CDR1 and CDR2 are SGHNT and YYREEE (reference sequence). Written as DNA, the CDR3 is TGTGCCAGCAGCTTGGAGAGGGATTCACCCCTCCACTTT. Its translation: CASSLERDSPLHF.

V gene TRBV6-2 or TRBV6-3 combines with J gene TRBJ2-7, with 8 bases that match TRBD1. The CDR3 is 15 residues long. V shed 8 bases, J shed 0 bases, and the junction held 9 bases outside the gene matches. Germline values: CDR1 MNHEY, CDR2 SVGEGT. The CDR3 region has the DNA TGTGCCAGCTCTCGTACGGACAGGGTCTCCTACGAGCAGTACTTC. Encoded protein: CASSRTDRVSYEQYF.

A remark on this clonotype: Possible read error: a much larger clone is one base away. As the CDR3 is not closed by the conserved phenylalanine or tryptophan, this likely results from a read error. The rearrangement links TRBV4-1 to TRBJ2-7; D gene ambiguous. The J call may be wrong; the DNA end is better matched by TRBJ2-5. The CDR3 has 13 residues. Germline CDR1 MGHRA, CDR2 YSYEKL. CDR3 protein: CASSQYPEETQYS. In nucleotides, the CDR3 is TGCGCCAGCAGCCAATATCCCGAAGAGACCCAGTACTCC.

CDR3 coding DNA: TGCAGTGCTGTCAGACAGGGTTTCTACGAGCAGTACTTC. Translated, it gives CSAVRQGFYEQYF. The rearrangement uses TRBV20-1 and TRBJ2-7; 7 nucleotides align to TRBD1. This CDR3 is built from 13 residues. V trimming: 5 bases; J trimming: 3 bases; junction bases outside the gene matches: 7. Germline CDR1 and CDR2: DFQATT and SNEGSKA (reference sequence).

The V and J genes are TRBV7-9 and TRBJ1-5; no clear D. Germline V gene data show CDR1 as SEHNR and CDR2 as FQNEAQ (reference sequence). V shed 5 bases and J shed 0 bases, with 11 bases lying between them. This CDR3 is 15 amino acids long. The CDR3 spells CASSRTENSNQPQHF. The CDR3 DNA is TGTGCCAGCAGCCGGACGGAGAATAGCAATCAGCCCCAGCATTTT.

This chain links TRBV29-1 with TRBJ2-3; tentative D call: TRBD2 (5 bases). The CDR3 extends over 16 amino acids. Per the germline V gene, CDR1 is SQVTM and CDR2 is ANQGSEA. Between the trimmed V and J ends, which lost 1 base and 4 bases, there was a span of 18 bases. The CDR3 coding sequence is TGCAGCGTTGAAGGTAAAGGTAGCGAGTGGGCAGATACGCAGTATTTT. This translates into CSVEGKGSEWADTQYF.

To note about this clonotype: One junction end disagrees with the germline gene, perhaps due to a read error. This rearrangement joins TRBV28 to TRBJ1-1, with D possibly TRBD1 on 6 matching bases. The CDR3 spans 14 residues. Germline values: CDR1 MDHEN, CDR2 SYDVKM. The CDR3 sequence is CASSQGRSGAEAFF. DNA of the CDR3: TGCGCCAGCTCCCAGGGGAGGTCAGGCGCTGAAGCTTTCTTT.

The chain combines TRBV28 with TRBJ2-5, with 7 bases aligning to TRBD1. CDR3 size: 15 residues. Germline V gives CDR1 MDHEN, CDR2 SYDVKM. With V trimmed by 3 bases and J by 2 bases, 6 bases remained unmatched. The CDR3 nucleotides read TGTGCCAGCAGTTTTAGGAGACAGGGTCAAGAGACCCAGTACTTC. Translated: CASSFRRQGQETQYF.

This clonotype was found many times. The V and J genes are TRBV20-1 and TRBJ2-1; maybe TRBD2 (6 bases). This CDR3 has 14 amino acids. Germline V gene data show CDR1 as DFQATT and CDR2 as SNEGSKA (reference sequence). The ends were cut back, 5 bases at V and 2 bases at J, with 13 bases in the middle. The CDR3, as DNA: TGCAGTGCTGATAGCGGCGGACCCTACAATGAGCAGTTCTTC. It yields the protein CSADSGGPYNEQFF.

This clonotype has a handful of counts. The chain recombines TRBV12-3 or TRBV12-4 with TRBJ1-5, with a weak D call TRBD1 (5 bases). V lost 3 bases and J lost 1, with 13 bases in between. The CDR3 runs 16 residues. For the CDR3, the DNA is TGTGCCAGCAGTTTCCAGGGCGGATGGAGCAATCAGCCCCAGCATTTT. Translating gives CASSFQGGWSNQPQHF.

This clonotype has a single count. Here the CDR3 DNA reads TGTGCCAGCAGCCCACGACAGGGATACACTGAAGCTTTCTTT. Translated: CASSPRQGYTEAFF. This chain links TRBV7-3 with TRBJ1-1, with 7 bases matching TRBD1. V gave up 5 bases and J gave up 3 bases; unmatched junction bases: 6. The CDR3 contains 14 residues. CDR1 and CDR2 from the germline V gene are SGHTA and FQGTGA.

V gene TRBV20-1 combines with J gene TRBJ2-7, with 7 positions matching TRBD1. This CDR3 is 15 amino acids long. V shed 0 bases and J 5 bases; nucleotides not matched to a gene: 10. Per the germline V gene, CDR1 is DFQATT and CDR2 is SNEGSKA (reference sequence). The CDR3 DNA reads TGCAGTGCTAGAGATTTCCGACTGGACAGGAACGAGCAGTACTTC. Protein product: CSARDFRLDRNEQYF.

The CDR3 DNA sequence: TGCGCCAGCAGCTTGGCCTACGCCCCCCCTGAGCAGTTCTTC. Encoded protein: CASSLAYAPPEQFF. The chain recombines TRBV5-1 with TRBJ2-1; D remains unclear. This CDR3 is 14 amino acids long. Trimming took off 0 bases at V and 9 bases at J, with 13 bases between the two ends. In germline, CDR1 is SGHRS, CDR2 YFSETQ.

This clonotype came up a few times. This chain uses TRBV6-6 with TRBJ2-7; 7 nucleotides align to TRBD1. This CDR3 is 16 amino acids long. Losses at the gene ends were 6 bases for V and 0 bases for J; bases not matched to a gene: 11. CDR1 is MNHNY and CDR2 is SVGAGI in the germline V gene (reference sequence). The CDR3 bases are TGTGCCAGCAGGCCCACAGGGGCCGGAAGCTCCTACGAGCAGTACTTC. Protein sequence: CASRPTGAGSSYEQYF.

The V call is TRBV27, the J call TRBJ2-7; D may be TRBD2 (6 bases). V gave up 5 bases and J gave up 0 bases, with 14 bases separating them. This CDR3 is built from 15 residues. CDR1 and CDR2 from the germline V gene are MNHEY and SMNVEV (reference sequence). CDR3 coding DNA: TGTGCCAGCAGTGTAGGACGAGCGGGCTCCTACGAGCAGTACTTC. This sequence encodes CASSVGRAGSYEQYF.

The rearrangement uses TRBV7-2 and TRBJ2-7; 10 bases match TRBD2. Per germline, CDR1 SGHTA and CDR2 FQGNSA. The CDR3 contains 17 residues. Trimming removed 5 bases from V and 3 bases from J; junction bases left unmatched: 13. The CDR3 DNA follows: TGTGCCAGCAGCGTTCGCGGGCCTAGCGGGGGTCGCTACGAGCAGTACTTC. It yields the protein CASSVRGPSGGRYEQYF.

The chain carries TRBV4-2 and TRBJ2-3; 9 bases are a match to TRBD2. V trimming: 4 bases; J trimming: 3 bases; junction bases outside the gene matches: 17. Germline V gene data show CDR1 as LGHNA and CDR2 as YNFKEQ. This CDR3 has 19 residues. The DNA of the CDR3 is TGTGCCAGCAGCCGAACCGAGCGGACTAGCGAGGGGGGAACAGATACGCAGTATTTT. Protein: CASSRTERTSEGGTDTQYF.

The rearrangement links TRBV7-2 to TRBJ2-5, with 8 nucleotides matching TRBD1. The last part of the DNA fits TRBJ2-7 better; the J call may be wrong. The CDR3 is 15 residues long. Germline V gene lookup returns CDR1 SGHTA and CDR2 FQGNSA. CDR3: CASSTVDRGLREQYF. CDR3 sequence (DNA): TGTGCCAGCAGCACCGTCGACAGGGGACTTCGCGAGCAGTACTTC.

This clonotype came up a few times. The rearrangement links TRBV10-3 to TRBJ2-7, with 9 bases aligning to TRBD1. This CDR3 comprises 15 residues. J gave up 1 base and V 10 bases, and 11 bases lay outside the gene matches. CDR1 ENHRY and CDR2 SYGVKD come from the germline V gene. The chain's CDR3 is CATQSGTGMSYEQYF. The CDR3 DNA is TGTGCCACCCAATCCGGGACAGGGATGTCCTACGAGCAGTACTTC.

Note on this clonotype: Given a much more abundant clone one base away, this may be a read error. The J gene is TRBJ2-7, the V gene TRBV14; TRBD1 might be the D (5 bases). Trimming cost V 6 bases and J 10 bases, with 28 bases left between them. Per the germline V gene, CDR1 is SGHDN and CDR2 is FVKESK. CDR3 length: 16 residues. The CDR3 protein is CASRLSGKGGQEAQYF. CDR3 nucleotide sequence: TGTGCCAGCAGACTATCAGGGAAAGGTGGGCAAGAGGCCCAGTACTTC. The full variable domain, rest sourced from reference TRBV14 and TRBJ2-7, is EAGVTQFPSHSVIEKGQTVTLRCDPISGHDNLYWYRRVMGKEIKFLLHFVKESKQDESGMPNNRFLAERTGGTYSTLKVQPAELEDSGVYFCASRLSGKGGQEAQYFGPGTRLTVT.

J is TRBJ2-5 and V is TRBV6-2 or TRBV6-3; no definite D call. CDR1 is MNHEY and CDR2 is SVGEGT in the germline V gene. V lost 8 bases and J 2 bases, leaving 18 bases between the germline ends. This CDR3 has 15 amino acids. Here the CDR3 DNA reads TGTGCCAGCGTCCCCGATACAGCGATACAAGAGACCCAGTACTTC. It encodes CASVPDTAIQETQYF.

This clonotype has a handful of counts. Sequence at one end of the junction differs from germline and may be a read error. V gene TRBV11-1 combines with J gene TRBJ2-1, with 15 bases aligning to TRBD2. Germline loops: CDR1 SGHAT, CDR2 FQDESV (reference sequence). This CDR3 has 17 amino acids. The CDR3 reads CTSSPRTSGGDYNEQFF. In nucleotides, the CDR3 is TGTACCAGCAGCCCACGGACTAGCGGGGGGGACTACAATGAGCAGTTCTTC.